This T cell receptor (beta chain) was retrieved from a study of post-analysis software for immune sequencing data (dated by TCRdb to the mid-2010s). As for the study more broadly: Disease courses on record covered relapsing-remitting, secondary progressive and progressive-relapsing multiple sclerosis, though some patients had no subtype annotation. The patient repertoires were compared against approximately twelve previously published healthy control repertoires obtained from donors aged about 6 to 28 years. A subset of samples was prepared in parallel using single-end sample barcoding, then pooled and co-amplified after Illumina adapter ligation.

General study outcomes and caveats: Patients showed significantly higher frequencies than controls for about 5 TRBV segments, among them TRBV5-6, TRBV5-1 and TRBV20-1. The multiple sclerosis patient group was slightly younger than the control group. Multiple sclerosis patients had significantly lower normalized Chao1 diversity than controls, a result that suggests substantial peripheral T-cell clonal expansion. Strong co-clustering of samples prepared in the same batch was shown by direct clustering with F measure, prompting a batch-effect correction.

The CDR3 numbers 12 residues from cysteine through phenylalanine. CDR3 DNA only is kept here, 36 bases in frame from base 1. Reading the germline V gene (reference sequence) gives CDR1 GTSNPN and CDR2 SVGIG. A distance of 11 bases separates the germline ends of V and J, which lose 2 bases and 7 bases respectively. To demonstrate the VDJtools post-analysis software, TCR beta repertoires were profiled from the peripheral blood of 13 young patients with multiple sclerosis. The multiple sclerosis patients were children and adolescents between roughly 6 and 17 years of age. Library prep was done by PCR. Reads for this sample came from an Illumina HiSeq 2500. To reduce PCR and sequencing biases, unique molecular identifiers were built into the TCR beta cDNA libraries. Some 500,000 cDNA molecules were obtained for every 1 to 10 million input T cells, so each molecule roughly corresponded to one T cell. The patient libraries were prepared and sequenced using the same protocol as the earlier healthy control dataset. Samples belonging to the same batch were prepared together, multiplexed and sequenced on a shared HiSeq lane. In the paper's pipeline: MIGEC was used to process the raw barcoded reads, and molecular identifier groups with only a single read were discarded before consensus assembly and CDR3 extraction. Clonotype tables were post-analysed with VDJtools, and diversity was normalized by down-sampling all datasets to the smallest sample size. In repertoire overlap clustering, CDR3 amino acid sequences, but not nucleotide sequences, were matched to correct batch-related cross-sample contamination. TCRdb reran the public reads through fastp at Q25 and MiXCR, keeping productive beta chains. Each CDR3 protein gets just one entry, which takes the most common genes and DNA from the rows behind it. Here the V and J calls rest on TCRdb's processing, not on the authors' analysis. The sample table lists around 770,000 distinct CDR3 sequences, around 42% of them with a count of one. The ten largest clones take up roughly 4.9% of the sample.

Comments on this clonotype: Its specific antigen is unknown. No much larger clonotype is one base removed from it; base qualities were not supplied.

The sequence joins TRBV30 to TRBJ1-2, and TRBD1 may be the D gene, going by 6 matching bases. The sample comprised blood. This receptor was identified in a girl between 10 and 17 years old with multiple sclerosis. The CDR3 sequence is CAWSTGIVGYTF. The DNA sequence follows: TGTGCCTGGAGTACAGGGATTGTTGGCTACACCTTC.